This TCR beta chain was identified in a study of T cell repertoires in cytomegalovirus infection. A few counts support this clonotype. Antigen specificity is unknown. The V gene's germline CDR1 is SGHTA and CDR2 FQGNSA. This CDR3 is built from 15 residues. V was clipped by 1 base and J by 4 bases, with 13 bases between them. In TCRdb, the reads were re-called with MiXCR into one record per CDR3 protein. The data show some 590,000 distinct CDR3 sequences, 40% seen once. The sample consisted of cultured PBMCs, taken from culture after CMV antigen stimulation. The chain recombines TRBV7-2 with TRBJ1-1; possible D gene TRBD1, 6 bases. The sequence was collected from a human donor in good health (CMV status not recorded). Some clones in this sample may be carry-over from other donors' samples. This chain's CDR3 is CASSLGGAGVTEAFF. The CDR3 DNA reads as TGTGCCAGCAGCTTAGGGGGGGCAGGGGTCACTGAAGCTTTCTTT.